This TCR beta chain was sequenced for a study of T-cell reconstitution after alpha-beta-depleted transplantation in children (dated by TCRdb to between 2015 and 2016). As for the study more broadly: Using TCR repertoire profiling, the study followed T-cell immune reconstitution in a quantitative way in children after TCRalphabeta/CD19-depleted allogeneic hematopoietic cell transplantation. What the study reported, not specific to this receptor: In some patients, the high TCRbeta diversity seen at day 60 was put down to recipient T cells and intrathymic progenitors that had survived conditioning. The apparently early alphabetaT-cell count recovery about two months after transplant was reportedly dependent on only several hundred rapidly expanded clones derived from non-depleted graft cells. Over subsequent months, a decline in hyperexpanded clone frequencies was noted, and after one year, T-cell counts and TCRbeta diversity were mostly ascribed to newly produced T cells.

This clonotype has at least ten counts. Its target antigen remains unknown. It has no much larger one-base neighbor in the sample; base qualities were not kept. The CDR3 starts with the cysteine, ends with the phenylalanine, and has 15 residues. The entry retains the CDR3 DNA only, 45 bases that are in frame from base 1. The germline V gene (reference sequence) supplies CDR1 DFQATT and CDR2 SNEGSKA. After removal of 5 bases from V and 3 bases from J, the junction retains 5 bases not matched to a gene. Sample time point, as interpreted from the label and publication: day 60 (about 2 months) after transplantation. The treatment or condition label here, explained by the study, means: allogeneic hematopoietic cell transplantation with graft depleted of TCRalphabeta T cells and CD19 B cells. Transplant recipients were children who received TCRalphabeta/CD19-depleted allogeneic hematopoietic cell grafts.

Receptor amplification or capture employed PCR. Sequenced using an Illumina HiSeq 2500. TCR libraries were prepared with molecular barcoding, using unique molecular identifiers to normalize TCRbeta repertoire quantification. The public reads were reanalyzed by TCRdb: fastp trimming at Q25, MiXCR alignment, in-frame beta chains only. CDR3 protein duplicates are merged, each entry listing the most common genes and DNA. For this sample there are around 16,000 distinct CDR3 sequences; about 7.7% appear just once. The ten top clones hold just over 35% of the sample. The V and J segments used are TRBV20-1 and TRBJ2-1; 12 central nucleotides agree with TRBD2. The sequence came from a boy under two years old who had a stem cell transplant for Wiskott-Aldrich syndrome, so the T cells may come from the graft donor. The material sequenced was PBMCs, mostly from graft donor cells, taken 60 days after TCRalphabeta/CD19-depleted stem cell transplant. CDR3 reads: CSAQKTSGSYNEQFF. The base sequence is TGCAGTGCTCAAAAGACTAGCGGGAGCTACAATGAGCAGTTCTTC.